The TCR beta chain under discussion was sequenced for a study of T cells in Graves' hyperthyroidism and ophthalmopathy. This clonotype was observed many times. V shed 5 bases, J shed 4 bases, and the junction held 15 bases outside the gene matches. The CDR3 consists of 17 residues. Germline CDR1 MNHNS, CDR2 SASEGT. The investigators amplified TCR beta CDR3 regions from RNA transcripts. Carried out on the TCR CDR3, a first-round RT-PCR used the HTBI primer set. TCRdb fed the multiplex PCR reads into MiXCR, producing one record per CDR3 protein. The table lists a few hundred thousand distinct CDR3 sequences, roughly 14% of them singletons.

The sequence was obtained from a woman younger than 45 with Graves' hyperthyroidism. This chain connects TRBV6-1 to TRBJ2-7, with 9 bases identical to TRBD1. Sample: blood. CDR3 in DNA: TGTGCCAGCAGTCCCCACCTACCCGGGACAGGGCAATACGAGCAGTACTTC. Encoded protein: CASSPHLPGTGQYEQYF.